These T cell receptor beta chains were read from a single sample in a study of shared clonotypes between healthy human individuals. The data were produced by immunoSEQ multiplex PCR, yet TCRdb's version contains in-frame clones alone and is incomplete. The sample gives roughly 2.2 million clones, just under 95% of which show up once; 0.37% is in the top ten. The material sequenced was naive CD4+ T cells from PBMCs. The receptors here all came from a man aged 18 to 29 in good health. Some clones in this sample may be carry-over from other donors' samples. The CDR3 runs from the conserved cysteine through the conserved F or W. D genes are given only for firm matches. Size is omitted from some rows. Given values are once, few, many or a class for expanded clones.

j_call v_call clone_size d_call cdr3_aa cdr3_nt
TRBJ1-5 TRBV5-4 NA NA CASSFQGLNQPQHF TGTGCCAGCAGCTTCCAAGGGCTAAATCAGCCCCAGCATTTT
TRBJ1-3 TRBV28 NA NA CAAIGAGNTIYF TGTGCCGCGATCGGGGCTGGAAACACCATATATTTT
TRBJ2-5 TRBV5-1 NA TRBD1 CASSSLTGTGETQYF TGCGCCAGCAGCTCGCTAACCGGGACAGGGGAGACCCAGTACTTC
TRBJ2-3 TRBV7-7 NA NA CASSADRDTQYF TGTGCCAGCAGCGCGGACAGAGATACGCAGTATTTT
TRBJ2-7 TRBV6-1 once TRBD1 CASKIRQGTPYEQYF TGTGCCAGCAAGATCCGACAGGGTACTCCCTACGAGCAGTACTTC
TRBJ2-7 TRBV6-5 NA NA CASSYGGGNPYEQYF TGTGCCAGCAGTTACGGTGGCGGGAACCCCTACGAGCAGTACTTC
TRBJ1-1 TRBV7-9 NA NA CASSPRGANTEAFF TGTGCCAGCAGTCCACGGGGGGCGAACACTGAAGCTTTCTTT
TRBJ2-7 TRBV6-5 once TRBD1 CASSNKGQAIYEQYF TGTGCCAGCAGCAACAAGGGACAGGCCATCTACGAGCAGTACTTC
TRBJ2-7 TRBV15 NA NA CATSRTPRSSYEQYF TGTGCCACCAGCAGAACCCCCAGGAGCTCCTACGAGCAGTACTTC
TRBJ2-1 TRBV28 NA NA CASSLAIGGAGVDEQFF TGTGCCAGCAGTTTGGCTATTGGCGGGGCGGGCGTCGATGAGCAGTTCTTC
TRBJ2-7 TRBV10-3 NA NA CAIRGEPYEQYF TGTGCCATCAGAGGGGAACCATACGAGCAGTACTTC
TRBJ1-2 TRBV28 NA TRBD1 CASSVPGQGYGYTF TGTGCCAGCAGTGTGCCGGGACAGGGTTATGGCTACACCTTC
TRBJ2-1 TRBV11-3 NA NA CASSLGAEQFF TGTGCCAGCAGCTTAGGGGCGGAGCAGTTCTTC
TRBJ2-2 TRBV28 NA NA CASSLIPLTGYFTGELFF TGTGCCAGCAGTTTAATCCCTCTGACAGGATACTTCACCGGGGAGCTGTTTTTT
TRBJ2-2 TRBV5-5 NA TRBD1 CASTQMRQGAAGELFF TGTGCCAGCACCCAGATGAGACAGGGGGCAGCCGGGGAGCTGTTTTTT
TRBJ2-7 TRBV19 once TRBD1 CASSTHPGTGTYEQYF TGTGCCAGTAGTACCCACCCGGGGACAGGTACCTACGAGCAGTACTTC
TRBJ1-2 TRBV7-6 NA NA CASSLDGPYGYTF TGTGCCAGCAGCTTAGACGGTCCCTATGGCTACACCTTC
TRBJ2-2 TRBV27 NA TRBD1 CASSLYGPRDRGTGELFF TGTGCCAGCAGCCTTTATGGGCCCCGGGACAGGGGCACCGGGGAGCTGTTTTTT
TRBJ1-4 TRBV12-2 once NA CASRLDRPALTNEKLFF TGTGCAAGTCGCTTAGATCGGCCAGCGTTAACTAATGAAAAACTGTTTTTT
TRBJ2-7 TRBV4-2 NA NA CASSRLSVSSYEQYF TGTGCCAGCAGCCGACTCTCGGTTAGCTCCTACGAGCAGTACTTC
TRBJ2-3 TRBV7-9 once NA CASSLVVGGKGTQYF TGTGCCAGCAGCTTAGTAGTTGGTGGGAAAGGTACGCAGTATTTT
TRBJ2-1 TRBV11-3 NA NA CASSQGIPLYNEQFF TGTGCCAGCAGCCAAGGGATTCCCCTCTACAATGAGCAGTTCTTC
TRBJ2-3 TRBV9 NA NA CASSTSAQGADTQYF TGTGCCAGCAGCACCTCAGCCCAGGGTGCAGATACGCAGTATTTT
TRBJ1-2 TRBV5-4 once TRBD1 CASSPTQDRGPYGYTF TGTGCCAGCAGCCCTACACAAGACAGGGGGCCCTATGGCTACACCTTC